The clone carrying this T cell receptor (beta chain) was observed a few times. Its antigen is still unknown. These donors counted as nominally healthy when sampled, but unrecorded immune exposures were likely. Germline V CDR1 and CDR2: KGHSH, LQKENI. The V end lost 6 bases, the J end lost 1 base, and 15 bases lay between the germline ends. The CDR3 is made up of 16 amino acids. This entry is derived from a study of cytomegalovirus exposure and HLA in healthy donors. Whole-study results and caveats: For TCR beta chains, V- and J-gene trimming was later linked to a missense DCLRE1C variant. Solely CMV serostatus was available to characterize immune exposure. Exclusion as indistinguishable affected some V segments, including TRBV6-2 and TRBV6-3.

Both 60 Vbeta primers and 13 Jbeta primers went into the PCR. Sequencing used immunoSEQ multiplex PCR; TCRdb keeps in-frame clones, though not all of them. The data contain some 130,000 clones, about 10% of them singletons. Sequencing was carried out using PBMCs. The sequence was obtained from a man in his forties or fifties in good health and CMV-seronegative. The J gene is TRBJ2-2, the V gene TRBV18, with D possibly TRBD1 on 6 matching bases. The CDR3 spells CASSRGTPQNTGELFF. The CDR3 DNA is TGTGCCAGCTCGCGAGGGACACCTCAGAACACCGGGGAGCTGTTTTTT.